Following are 3 T cell receptor beta chains from one sample sequenced in a study of tumor-infiltrating lymphocytes in primary liver carcinoma. Synthesis of TCR beta cDNA was carried out from 500 ng total RNA with a constant-region primer. TCR beta libraries came from three nested multiplex PCR rounds using slightly modified ARM-PCR. Two initial PCR rounds of about 10 cycles each paired TRBV1-TRBV30 forward primers with a C-beta reverse primer. MiXCR, applied by TCRdb to the multiplex PCR reads, yields one record per CDR3 protein. The sample includes a few hundred thousand distinct CDR3 sequences, about 50% seen only once; the top ten take approximately 17%. Unsorted whole blood yielded blood RNA, and germline DNA was extracted as well. Sequenced sample: peripheral blood. The source is a woman aged 25 to 39 with primary liver carcinoma and hepatitis B virus infection.

For this clonotype: A read error may be the cause here, since a much bigger clone is one base away. Written as DNA, the CDR3 is TGTGCCAGCAGCGCAGCCGGGGCTAGCGGCACAGATACGCAGTATTTT. Translated, it gives CASSAAGASGTDTQYF. The chain couples TRBV11-3 to TRBJ2-3, with TRBD2 as a possible D gene (6 bases). CDR3 length: 16 residues. The germline V and J ends were trimmed by 5 bases and 1 base, with 16 bases remaining between them. Germline CDR1 and CDR2: SGHNT and YENEEA.

Ten or more counts support this clonotype. The chain uses TRBV12-3 or TRBV12-4 and TRBJ2-1; D possibly corresponds to TRBD2 (5 bases). Trimming pared 5 bases from V and 8 bases from J, leaving 16 bases between. The CDR3 runs 14 residues. The CDR3 sequence is CASSPPGSSHEQFF. CDR3 sequence (DNA): TGTGCCAGCAGTCCTCCGGGGAGTTCTCATGAGCAGTTCTTC.

About this clonotype itself: A much larger clone lies one base from this, so it may be a read error. This chain connects TRBV29-1 to TRBJ2-3; TRBD1 agrees at 7 bases. Germline lookup yields CDR1 SQVTM and CDR2 ANQGSEA. The CDR3 runs to 13 residues. The CDR3 DNA is TGCAGCGGGGGGAGAGGGGGCGAGGATATGCAGTATTTT. Protein product: CSGGRGGEDMQYF.